The sample holds a few counts of the clone carrying this T cell receptor beta chain. What it binds is not known. The sample originates from a study of regulatory T cells in long-lasting Graves disease. Broader study findings: Relative to new patients (approximately 1,000), persistent patients exhibited greater sharing of public clonotypes (about 2,700). Persistent disease showed a preference for TRBV28, TRBJ1-2 and TRBJ2-5.

Regarding time point: newly diagnosed GD, antithyroid drugs for less than 3 months. PBMC RNA was the source of the TCR library. Construction of the TCR beta libraries employed iRepertoire HTBI primers in conjunction with Arm-PCR of CDR3 regions. TCRdb ran MiXCR on the multiplex PCR reads and lists one entry per CDR3 protein. The sample includes 250,000 or so distinct CDR3 sequences, approximately 18% of them seen just once. V shed 2 bases and J 5 bases; nucleotides not matched to a gene: 3. The CDR3 consists of 13 residues. Germline V gene sequence: CDR1 SGDLS, CDR2 YYNGEE. The same sample was also used in a study of T cells in Graves' hyperthyroidism and ophthalmopathy. That source reports: Researchers defined stable Graves' hyperthyroidism as no ophthalmopathy progression within 18 months.

This clonotype was obtained from a woman under 40 with Graves disease. This chain uses TRBV9 with TRBJ2-5; TRBD2 agrees at 7 bases. Specimen: peripheral blood mononuclear cells (PBMCs), collected at new diagnosis, from a patient treated with antithyroid drugs. The CDR3 nucleotides read TGTGCCAGCAGCGTGGGGGGGAGGGAGACCCAGTACTTC. This sequence encodes CASSVGGRETQYF. Together with reference TRBV9 and TRBJ2-5, the CDR3 gives the full variable domain: DSGVTQTPKHLITATGQRVTLRCSPRSGDLSVYWYQQSLDQGLQFLIQYYNGEERAKGNILERFSAQQFPDLHSELNLSSLELGDSALYFCASSVGGRETQYFGPGTRLLVL.